Listed below are T cell receptor beta chains from one sample, sequenced in a study of beta chain features in type 1 diabetes. TCRdb's table, derived via immunoSEQ multiplex PCR, lists solely in-frame clones and lacks some. This sample has around 600,000 clones, with about an eighth found just once. Input material: naive CD4+ T cells from blood. These receptor sequences come from a man aged 30 to 39 with type 1 diabetes. Both conserved end residues are part of each CDR3. Fields, in order: J gene, D gene, CDR3 length, V gene, clone size, CDR3 DNA, CDR3 protein. D genes are given only for firm matches. Only some rows state a clone size, as once, few, many or a class for expanded clones.

TRBJ1-2 . 13 TRBV7-2 . TGTGCCAGCAAGGATGAGGCAGACTATGGCTACACCTTC CASKDEADYGYTF
TRBJ2-1 . 16 TRBV29-1 . TGCAGCGTAACCTATTCCCGTGGGGGGCGAGTTAATGAGCAGTTCTTC CSVTYSRGGRVNEQFF
TRBJ2-7 . 13 TRBV30 . TGTGCCTGGAGTAACCAACCCGTGGGGGAGCAGTACTTC CAWSNQPVGEQYF
TRBJ1-6 . 12 TRBV28 . TGTGCCAGCAGTTTACTAAATTCACCCCTCCACTTT CASSLLNSPLHF
TRBJ2-7 . 14 TRBV28 . TGTGCCAGCAGTTGGACGTGGAGCTCCTACGAGCAGTACTTC CASSWTWSSYEQYF
TRBJ2-1 . 13 TRBV6-5 few TGTGCCTCTCGAATGACCAGTTCCCCGATTCAGTTCTTC CASRMTSSPIQFF
TRBJ1-2 . 17 TRBV4-3 . TGCGCCAGCAGCCGCCTAGGGGCAGGCGCAGCTAACTATGGCTACACCTTC CASSRLGAGAANYGYTF
TRBJ1-2 . 11 TRBV29-1 . TGCAGCGGGGAGGGGGAGGGCGGCTACACCTTC CSGEGEGGYTF
TRBJ1-6 . 16 TRBV2 few TGTGACTCCGGGGGTTTGTTTGTCTCCTATAATTCACCCCTCCACTTT CDSGGLFVSYNSPLHF
TRBJ1-3 TRBD1 17 TRBV19 few TGTGCCAGTAGTATTAAAGGACAGGTCAGCTCTGGAAACACCATATATTTT CASSIKGQVSSGNTIYF
TRBJ1-5 . 13 TRBV4-3 few TGCGCCAGCAGCCAAGGGGGTAATCAGCCCCAGCATTTT CASSQGGNQPQHF
TRBJ2-2 . 16 TRBV21-1 . TGTGCCAGCAGCAATAGTCAGCGGGACCTCACCGGGGAGCTGTTTTTT CASSNSQRDLTGELFF
TRBJ1-3 . 15 TRBV5-8 . TGTGCCAGCAGCTTGGGGAGAACAGGTGGAAACACCATATATTTT CASSLGRTGGNTIYF
TRBJ2-7 TRBD1 15 TRBV7-2 . TGTGCCAGCAGCGCGGGACAGGGTAGCCCCTACGAGCAGTACTTC CASSAGQGSPYEQYF
TRBJ2-3 . 19 TRBV5-1 . TGCGCCAGCAGCTTGGCAGGGAACCTCTTCGGCTCAAGCACAGATACGCAGTATTTT CASSLAGNLFGSSTDTQYF
TRBJ1-5 . 14 TRBV10-3 few TGTGCCATCAGTGATGGAACAGCGAAGCGGCCCCAGCATTTT CAISDGTAKRPQHF
TRBJ1-6 . 15 TRBV19 . TGTGCCAGTAGGGTGGGAAGCTCCTATAATTCACCCCTCCACTTT CASRVGSSYNSPLHF
TRBJ1-2 TRBD1 15 TRBV7-2 few TGTGCCAGCAGCGCCTCGGGACAGTCTAACTATGGCTACACCTTC CASSASGQSNYGYTF
TRBJ1-2 TRBD1 14 TRBV6-1 . TGTGCCAGCACCGGGACAGGGCGCCCCTATGGCTACACCTTC CASTGTGRPYGYTF
TRBJ1-2 TRBD1 15 TRBV5-1 . TGCGCCAGCAGCTTGGGCGGACAGGCTAACTATGGCTACACCTTC CASSLGGQANYGYTF
TRBJ2-1 . 13 TRBV5-6 few TGTGCCAGCAGCTTGGCGACCCCCTATGAGCAGTTCTTC CASSLATPYEQFF
TRBJ2-3 . 16 TRBV6-5 once TGTGCCAGCAGTTACTCAGGGGGGGCTGGCACAGATACGCAGTATTTT CASSYSGGAGTDTQYF
TRBJ1-1 TRBD1 16 TRBV7-2 . TGTGCCAGCAGCTTAAGTTGGGACAGGGGTGTCAGAGGAGCTTTCTTT CASSLSWDRGVRGAFF
TRBJ2-7 TRBD1 15 TRBV7-3 . TGTGCCAGCAGCTTACAGGGACAGGGGTTGAACGAGCAGTACTTC CASSLQGQGLNEQYF
TRBJ1-2 . 16 TRBV7-8 few TGTGCCAGCAGCAGGGGGGAGAACTTGATCCCCTATGGCTACACCTTC CASSRGENLIPYGYTF
TRBJ2-5 . 13 TRBV13 . TGTGCCAGCAGATATGCAGGGAAGGAGACCCAGTACTTC CASRYAGKETQYF
TRBJ1-2 TRBD1 13 TRBV6-1 . TGTGCCAGCAGTGATGACAGGGGGCGAGGCTACACCTTC CASSDDRGRGYTF
TRBJ2-6 . 17 TRBV11-2 few TGTGCCAGCAGCTTAGTCGGCAGGCGAACTGGGGCCAACGTCCTGACTTTC CASSLVGRRTGANVLTF
TRBJ1-2 . 16 TRBV4-3 few TGCGCCAGCAGCCAAGATCTGGAGGGGAAGGACTATGGCTACACCTTC CASSQDLEGKDYGYTF
TRBJ1-2 . 14 TRBV29-1 few TGCAGCGTGCCCCTAGCGAGGGGAAACTATGGCTACACCTTC CSVPLARGNYGYTF
TRBJ1-1 TRBD1 14 TRBV5-6 few TGTGCCAGCAGCTTCCCAGGGGGTGACACTGAAGCTTTCTTT CASSFPGGDTEAFF
TRBJ2-7 . 14 TRBV5-1 . TGCGCCAGCAGCGAGGTCTCCAGCTCCTACGAGCAGTACTTC CASSEVSSSYEQYF
TRBJ2-1 . 18 TRBV4-3 . TGCGCCAGCAGCCAGGGCCTTGAACGGGGCTATCCGGGCAATGAGCAGTTCTTC CASSQGLERGYPGNEQFF
TRBJ2-5 TRBD1 12 TRBV7-6 few TGTGCCAGCAGTAGGGACAGCGGGACCCAGTACTTC CASSRDSGTQYF
TRBJ2-6 . 15 TRBV5-4 few TGTGCCAGCAGCTTTGAGCGCTCTGGGGCCAACGTCCTGACTTTC CASSFERSGANVLTF
TRBJ2-5 . 15 TRBV18 few TGTGCCAGCTCCCGACAGGCCGGACCCCTGGAGACCCAGTACTTC CASSRQAGPLETQYF
TRBJ2-1 . 17 TRBV5-1 few TGCGCCAGCAGCTTGGATGGGCCCTACGGCTCCTACAATGAGCAGTTCTTC CASSLDGPYGSYNEQFF
TRBJ2-7 . 13 TRBV7-2 few TGTGCCAGCAGCTTAGACTGGCGGAACGAGCAGTACTTC CASSLDWRNEQYF
TRBJ2-7 . 14 TRBV6-6 . TGTGCCAGCAGTTACACCAGGGTGTCCTACGAGCAGTACTTC CASSYTRVSYEQYF
TRBJ1-2 . 12 TRBV2 few TGTGCCAGCAGCGAGAATAACTATGGCTACACCTTC CASSENNYGYTF
TRBJ2-2 TRBD1 14 TRBV7-3 . TGTGCCAGCAGCTGGGACAGTAATGACGGGGAGCTGTTTTTT CASSWDSNDGELFF
TRBJ2-7 . 13 TRBV4-3 . TGCGCCAGCAGCCACGACACCTACTACGAGCAGTACTTC CASSHDTYYEQYF
TRBJ2-6 . 15 TRBV6-4 . TGTGCCAGCAGTGCGGACCCTTCTGGGGCCAACGTCCTGACTTTC CASSADPSGANVLTF
TRBJ2-7 . 18 TRBV12-2 . TGTGCAAGTCGCCGCGCCGGGACAGAGTGTGGTTTGGCATACGAGCAGTACTTC CASRRAGTECGLAYEQYF
TRBJ1-2 . 13 TRBV12-5 . TGTGCTAGTGGTCCCGAGGGGGGGTATGGCTACACCTTC CASGPEGGYGYTF
TRBJ2-7 . 12 TRBV28 few TGTGCCAGCAGTTTAAAGCCTTACGAGCAGTACTTC CASSLKPYEQYF
TRBJ2-6 . 15 TRBV5-1 . TGCGCCAGCAGCTTGGGAGGGACTGGGGCCAACGTCCTGACTTTC CASSLGGTGANVLTF
TRBJ1-2 . 14 TRBV27 . TGTGCCAGCAGTTTAACGGGGGATTTCTATGGCTACACCTTC CASSLTGDFYGYTF